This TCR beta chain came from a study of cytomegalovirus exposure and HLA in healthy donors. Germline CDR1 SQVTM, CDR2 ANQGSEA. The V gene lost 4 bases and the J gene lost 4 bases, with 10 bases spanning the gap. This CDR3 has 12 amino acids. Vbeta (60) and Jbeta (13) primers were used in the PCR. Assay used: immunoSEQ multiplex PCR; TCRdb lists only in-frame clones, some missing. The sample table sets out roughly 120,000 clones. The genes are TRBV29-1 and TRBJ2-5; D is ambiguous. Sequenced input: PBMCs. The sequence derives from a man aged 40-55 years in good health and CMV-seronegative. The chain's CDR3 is CSVVSSGETQYF. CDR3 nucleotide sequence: TGCAGCGTTGTCTCCTCAGGAGAGACCCAGTACTTC.